Below, one TCR beta chain is given with its context. Antigen: not known. In TCRdb, the RT-PCR reads were re-called with MiXCR into one record per CDR3 protein. Here the sample spans some 500,000 distinct CDR3 sequences, 16% being singletons. The data belong to a study of response to subunit inactivated influenza vaccine. Study-level findings and limits: Seasonal influenza vaccination, on each occasion, was suggested by the authors to recruit few new T cells.

Trimming took off 6 bases at V and 0 bases at J, with 18 bases between the two ends. This CDR3 has 17 amino acids. Looked up from germline, CDR1 is MNHEY and CDR2 is SMNVEV (reference sequence). This TCR was sampled from a man aged 50-75 years who received an inactivated influenza vaccine. The starting material was CD4+ T cells sorted from PBMCs, obtained less than 30 months after vaccination. This sequence joins TRBV27 and TRBJ2-1, with a tentative D call TRBD2 (7 bases). The CDR3 coding sequence is TGTGCCAGCAGACGATCTAGGGGGGGAAGCTCCTACAATGAGCAGTTCTTC. It translates to CASRRSRGGSSYNEQFF.